These 18 T cell receptor beta chains were all obtained from the same sample, sequenced in a study of CD8 T cells in ankylosing spondylitis. TCRdb called the 5' RACE reads again in MiXCR, with one record for every CDR3 protein. The sample holds some 120,000 distinct CDR3 sequences, 6.5% to 9% seen once. Specimen: blood, either unsorted or a sorted T cell fraction (not recorded which). All receptors come from a male donor with ankylosing spondylitis or in good health (not recorded which).

This clonotype was seen at least ten times. The chain recombines TRBV20-1 with TRBJ2-2; 8 bases align to TRBD2. This CDR3 spans 14 amino acids. Germline values: CDR1 DFQATT, CDR2 SNEGSKA (reference sequence). The junction had 3 bases not matched to a gene; V was cut back by 6 bases and J by 0 bases. The CDR3 loop reads CSANSGTNTGELFF. The CDR3 DNA reads TGCAGTGCAAATAGCGGGACGAACACCGGGGAGCTGTTTTTT.

Ten or more counts support this clonotype. This chain links TRBV5-1 with TRBJ2-1; tentative D call: TRBD2 (5 bases). From germline, CDR1 is SGHRS and CDR2 YFSETQ. Trimming left V 0 bases short and J 8 bases short, with 21 bases between. The CDR3 covers 17 residues. CDR3 nucleotide sequence: TGCGCCAGCAGCTTGGCCCGGCAGAGCGGCGGCGAGGATGAGCAGTTCTTC. Amino acid sequence: CASSLARQSGGEDEQFF.

This clonotype was seen repeatedly, ten times or more. This chain links TRBV5-1 with TRBJ1-4, with D unresolved. CDR3 length: 15 residues. Looked up from germline, CDR1 is SGHRS and CDR2 is YFSETQ. Trimming shortened V by 0 bases and J by 5 bases, and 11 bases separated the two germline ends. CDR3 sequence: CASSLEAGPNEKLFF. The CDR3 nucleotides are TGCGCCAGCAGCTTGGAGGCCGGACCGAATGAAAAACTGTTTTTT. Filled out from reference TRBV5-1 and TRBJ1-4, the complete variable domain reads KAGVTQTPRYLIKTRGQQVTLSCSPISGHRSVSWYQQTPGQGLQFLFEYFSETQRNKGNFPGRFSGRQFSNSRSEMNVSTLELGDSALYLCASSLEAGPNEKLFFGSGTQLSVL.

This clonotype was detected many times. The chain recombines TRBV20-1 with TRBJ2-3; 7 bases align to TRBD2. The CDR3 spans 13 residues. Germline V gives CDR1 DFQATT, CDR2 SNEGSKA (reference sequence). With V trimmed by 2 bases and J by 1 base, 0 bases remained unmatched. CDR3 sequence (DNA): TGCAGTGCTAGACTAGCGGGCACAGATACGCAGTATTTT. As protein: CSARLAGTDTQYF.

Many counts were recorded for this clonotype. V and J are TRBV3-1 and TRBJ2-4, with 13 bases aligning to TRBD2. The CDR3 consists of 18 residues. CDR1 LGHDT and CDR2 YNNKEL come from the germline V gene (reference sequence). J gave up 0 bases and V 4 bases, and 6 bases lay outside the gene matches. CDR3 in amino acids: CASSLLAGGLGAKNIQYF. The CDR3 nucleotides read TGTGCCAGCAGCCTACTAGCGGGGGGGCTTGGAGCCAAAAACATTCAGTACTTC.

This clonotype has at least ten counts. CDR3 DNA sequence: TGTGCCAGCAGCTTGGTAGACAGGGATGCAGGGGCCAACGTCCTGACTTTC. This gives the protein CASSLVDRDAGANVLTF. This chain joins TRBV5-6 and TRBJ2-6; 7 positions match TRBD1. This CDR3 region has 17 residues. Trimming at V came to 0 bases and at J to 4 bases, leaving 7 bases not matched to a gene. CDR1 is SGHDT and CDR2 is YYEEEE in the germline V gene.

This clonotype was recorded many times. The chain links TRBV20-1 to TRBJ2-4; 9 bases match TRBD1. This CDR3 spans 15 amino acids. Germline values: CDR1 DFQATT, CDR2 SNEGSKA (reference sequence). Trimming at V came to 0 bases and at J to 5 bases, leaving 5 bases not matched to a gene. The CDR3 DNA sequence: TGCAGTGCTAGAGATTTCGGGACAGGGCAAAACATTCAGTACTTC. Translating it yields CSARDFGTGQNIQYF.

This clonotype occurred many times. The chain joins TRBV7-9 to TRBJ2-7; no firm D call. V lost 3 bases and J 9 bases, leaving 12 bases between the germline ends. The CDR3 is 12 residues long. Germline values: CDR1 SEHNR, CDR2 FQNEAQ (reference sequence). CDR3 bases: TGTGCCAGCAGCTTTCCGGGCGGAGTGCAGTACTTC. Translation: CASSFPGGVQYF.

This clonotype was observed at least ten times. This chain connects TRBV5-1 to TRBJ1-6, with D possibly matching TRBD1 (6 bases). The V end lost 3 bases, the J end lost 7 bases, and 20 bases lay between the germline ends. The CDR3 is 17 residues long. The germline V gene has CDR1 SGHRS and CDR2 YFSETQ. For the CDR3, the DNA is TGCGCCAGCAGCTCCCTACAGGGAGGCGACCCGAATTCACCCCTCCACTTT. This sequence encodes CASSSLQGGDPNSPLHF.

This clonotype was detected ten times or more. V is TRBV7-3 and J is TRBJ1-1; D possibly corresponds to TRBD1 (5 bases). This CDR3 contains 14 residues. V was trimmed by 1 base and J by 5 bases, leaving 11 bases between them. Germline V gene sequence: CDR1 SGHTA, CDR2 FQGTGA. The CDR3 loop is CASSLMRGRTEAFF. Here the CDR3 DNA reads TGTGCCAGCAGCTTAATGAGGGGCCGAACTGAAGCTTTCTTT.

This clonotype was observed at least ten times. The V gene is TRBV5-1, the J gene TRBJ2-7; 10 nucleotides match TRBD1. Germline CDR1 SGHRS, CDR2 YFSETQ. The J segment lost 1 base and the V segment lost 7 bases, leaving 23 bases of the junction unmatched. The CDR3 loop spans 20 amino acids. CDR3: CASCISGGQGPGRASYEQYF. DNA of the CDR3: TGCGCCAGCTGCATTTCGGGGGGACAGGGGCCCGGACGGGCGTCCTACGAGCAGTACTTC. The full variable domain, rest sourced from reference TRBV5-1 and TRBJ2-7, is KAGVTQTPRYLIKTRGQQVTLSCSPISGHRSVSWYQQTPGQGLQFLFEYFSETQRNKGNFPGRFSGRQFSNSRSEMNVSTLELGDSALYLCASCISGGQGPGRASYEQYFGPGTRLTVT.

In regard to this clonotype: This clone may be a read error of a much larger clone one base away. The genes are TRBV3-1 and TRBJ2-3; possible D gene TRBD1, 6 bases. Germline CDR1 reads LGHDT; CDR2 reads YNNKEL (reference sequence). This CDR3 contains 14 residues. The CDR3 DNA sequence: TGTGCCAGCAGCCTAAGAACAGGGAGAGATACGCCGTATTTT. It codes for CASSLRTGRDTPYF.

This clonotype was recorded at least ten times. J is TRBJ2-3 and V is TRBV18; TRBD1 aligns across 12 bases. This CDR3 spans 16 amino acids. Germline trimming cut 3 bases from V and 9 bases from J; bases unmatched to any gene: 10. Germline assignment: CDR1 KGHSH and CDR2 LQKENI. CDR3 nucleotides: TGTGCCAGCTCACCTGCCGGGACAGGGGGCGGAAGGACGCAGTATTTT. Amino acids: CASSPAGTGGGRTQYF.

This clonotype has only a few counts. This rearrangement joins TRBV30 to TRBJ2-1, with TRBD2 matching over 12 bases. The junction had 7 bases not matched to a gene; V was cut back by 0 bases and J by 7 bases. Germline V CDR1 and CDR2: GTSNPN, SVGIG (reference sequence). The CDR3 has 16 amino acids. As DNA, the CDR3 is TGTGCCTGGAGTGTACTTTCTAGCGGGGGGGAAAATGAGCAGTTCTTC. Translated, it gives CAWSVLSSGGENEQFF.

This clonotype was observed many times. The gene calls are TRBV7-9 and TRBJ2-1; 7 bases map to TRBD1. The V segment lost 1 base and the J segment 8 bases; nucleotides outside the gene matches: 5. The CDR3 is made up of 14 amino acids. The germline CDR1 and CDR2 sequences are SEHNR and FQNEAQ (reference sequence). This chain's CDR3 is CASSLGPGTDEQFF. In nucleotides, the CDR3 is TGTGCCAGCAGCTTAGGTCCAGGGACAGATGAGCAGTTCTTC.

This clonotype was detected ten times or more. The chain joins TRBV3-1 to TRBJ2-2; 7 bases agree with TRBD2. This CDR3 contains 15 residues. V dropped 4 bases and J dropped 6; count of bases not matched to a gene: 8. Germline V gives CDR1 LGHDT, CDR2 YNNKEL (reference sequence). The CDR3 protein is CASSPTVTSPGELFF. Written as DNA, the CDR3 is TGTGCCAGCAGCCCGACGGTGACTAGCCCCGGGGAGCTGTTTTTT.

This clonotype was seen many times. The gene calls are TRBV20-1 and TRBJ2-2, with 10 bases aligning to TRBD1. CDR1 and CDR2 (germline): DFQATT, SNEGSKA (reference sequence). The V segment lost 5 bases and the J segment 1 base; nucleotides outside the gene matches: 4. CDR3 length: 15 residues. The CDR3 reads CSAPWDRGNTGELFF. The CDR3 nucleotides read TGCAGTGCTCCCTGGGACAGGGGGAACACCGGGGAGCTGTTTTTT.

In its sample, this clonotype was seen many times. This chain links TRBV12-3 or TRBV12-4 with TRBJ1-2; 7 bases align to TRBD1. Trimming cost V 3 bases and J 2 bases; bases outside gene matches: 0. This CDR3 has 13 residues. CDR3: CASSLTGNYGYTF. CDR3 nucleotide sequence: TGTGCCAGCAGTTTGACAGGGAACTATGGCTACACCTTC.